The clone carrying this T cell receptor beta chain was picked up a small number of times. As yet, its antigen is unknown. This sample stems from a study of beta chain features in type 1 diabetes. There are 13 residues in the CDR3. V lost 6 bases, J lost 8 bases, and 6 bases stayed unmatched. The V gene's germline CDR1 is SNHLY and CDR2 FYNNEI. The study's findings and limits: For cells with high TCR expression, cDNA sequencing could yield over-representation. All four CD4+ subsets from Type 1 diabetes patients carried moderately but significantly shorter TCRB CDR3s.

All of the isolated RNA was reverse transcribed, so expressed TCRB transcripts were sequenced. Here immunoSEQ multiplex PCR was the method, and the copy in TCRdb shows in-frame clones only, minus some. Among 350,000 to 450,000 clones listed, about 15% were seen once. Sequenced sample: naive CD4+ T cells from blood. This chain links TRBV2 with TRBJ2-1; TRBD1 agrees at 8 bases. The sequence came from a woman aged 18-29 years in good health. The CDR3 nucleotides read TGTGCCAGCAGGGACAGGGATCTTGATGAGCAGTTCTTC. Amino acids: CASRDRDLDEQFF.